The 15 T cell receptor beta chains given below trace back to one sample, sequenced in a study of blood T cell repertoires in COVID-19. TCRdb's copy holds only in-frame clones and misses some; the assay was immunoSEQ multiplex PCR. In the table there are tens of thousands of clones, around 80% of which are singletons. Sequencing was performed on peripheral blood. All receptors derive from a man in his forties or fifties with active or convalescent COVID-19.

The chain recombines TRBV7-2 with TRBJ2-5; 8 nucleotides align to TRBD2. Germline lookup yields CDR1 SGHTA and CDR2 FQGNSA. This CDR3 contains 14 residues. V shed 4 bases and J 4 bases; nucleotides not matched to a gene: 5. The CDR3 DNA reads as TGTGCCAGCAGCTCAGGCGGGGGGACAGAGACCCAGTACTTC. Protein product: CASSSGGGTETQYF.

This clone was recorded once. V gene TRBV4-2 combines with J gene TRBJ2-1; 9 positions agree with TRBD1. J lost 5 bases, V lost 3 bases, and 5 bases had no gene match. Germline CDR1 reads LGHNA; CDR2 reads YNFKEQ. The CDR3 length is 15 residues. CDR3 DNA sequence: TGTGCCAGCAGCCAGGACAGGGGCGCCCACAATGAGCAGTTCTTC. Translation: CASSQDRGAHNEQFF.

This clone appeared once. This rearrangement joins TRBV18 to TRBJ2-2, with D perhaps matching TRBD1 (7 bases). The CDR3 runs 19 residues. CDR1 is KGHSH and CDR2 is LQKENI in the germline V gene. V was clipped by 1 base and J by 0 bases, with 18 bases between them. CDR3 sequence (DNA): TGTGCCAGCTCACCACTATTTGCGGGACAGAAAACGAACACCGGGGAGCTGTTTTTT. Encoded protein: CASSPLFAGQKTNTGELFF.

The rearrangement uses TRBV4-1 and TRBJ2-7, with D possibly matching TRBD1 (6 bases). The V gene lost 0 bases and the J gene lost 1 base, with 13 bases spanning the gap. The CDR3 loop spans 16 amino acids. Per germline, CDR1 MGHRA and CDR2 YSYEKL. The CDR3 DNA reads TGCGCCAGCAGCCAAGACACGGGACAAATTTCCTACGAGCAGTACTTC. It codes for CASSQDTGQISYEQYF.

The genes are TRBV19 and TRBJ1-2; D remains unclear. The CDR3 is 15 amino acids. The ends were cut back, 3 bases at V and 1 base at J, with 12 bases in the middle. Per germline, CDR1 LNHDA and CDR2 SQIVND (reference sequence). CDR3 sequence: CASSIGGSVNYGYTF. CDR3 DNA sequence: TGTGCCAGTAGTATTGGAGGCAGTGTTAACTATGGCTACACCTTC.

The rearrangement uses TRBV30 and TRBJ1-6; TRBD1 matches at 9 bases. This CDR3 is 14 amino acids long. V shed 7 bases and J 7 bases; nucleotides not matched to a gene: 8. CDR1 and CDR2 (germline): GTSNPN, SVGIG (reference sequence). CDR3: CAFLRDRDNSPLHF. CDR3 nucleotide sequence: TGTGCCTTCTTAAGGGACAGGGACAATTCACCCCTCCACTTT.

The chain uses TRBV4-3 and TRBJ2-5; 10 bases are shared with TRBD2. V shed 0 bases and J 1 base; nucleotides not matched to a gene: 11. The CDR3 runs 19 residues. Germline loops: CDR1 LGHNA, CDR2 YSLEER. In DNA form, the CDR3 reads TGCGCCAGCAGCCAAGATTTGGGACTTACTAGCGGGGTCCAAGAGACCCAGTACTTC. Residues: CASSQDLGLTSGVQETQYF.

The CDR3 reads CASLGTDQETQYF. CDR3 DNA sequence: TGTGCCAGCCTCGGAACAGACCAAGAGACCCAGTACTTC. The J gene is TRBJ2-5, the V gene TRBV6-5; D not certain. Germline V gene sequence: CDR1 MNHEY, CDR2 SVGAGI. Trimming took 8 bases from V and 0 from J, leaving 10 bases between them. The CDR3 runs to 13 residues.

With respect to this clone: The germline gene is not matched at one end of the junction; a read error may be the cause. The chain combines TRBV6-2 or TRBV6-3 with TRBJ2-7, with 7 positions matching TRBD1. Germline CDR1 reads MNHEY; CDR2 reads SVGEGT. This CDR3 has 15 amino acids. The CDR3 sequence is CASSNSGTVSYEQYF. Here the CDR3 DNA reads TGTGCCAGCAGTAACTCCGGGACAGTCTCCTACGAGCAGTACTTC.

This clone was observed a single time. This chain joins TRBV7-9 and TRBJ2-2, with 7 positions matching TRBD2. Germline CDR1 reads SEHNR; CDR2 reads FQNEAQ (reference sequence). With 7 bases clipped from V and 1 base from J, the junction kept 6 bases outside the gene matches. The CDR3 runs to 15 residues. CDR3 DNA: TGTGCCAGCACTACCGGGGGGAAGAACACCGGGGAGCTGTTTTTT. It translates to CASTTGGKNTGELFF.

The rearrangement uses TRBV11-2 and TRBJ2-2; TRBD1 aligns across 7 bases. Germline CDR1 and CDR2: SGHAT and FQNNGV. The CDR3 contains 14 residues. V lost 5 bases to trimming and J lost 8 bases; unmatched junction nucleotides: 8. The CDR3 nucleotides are TGTGCCAGCAGCCTAGGGACAGCGTCTGGGGAGCTGTTTTTT. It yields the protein CASSLGTASGELFF.

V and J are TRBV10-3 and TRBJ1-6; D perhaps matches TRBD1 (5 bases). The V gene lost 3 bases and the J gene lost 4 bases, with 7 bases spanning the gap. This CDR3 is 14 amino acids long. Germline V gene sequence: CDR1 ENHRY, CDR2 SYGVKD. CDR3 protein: CAISEGAYNSPLHF. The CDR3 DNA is TGTGCCATCAGTGAAGGGGCTTATAATTCACCCCTCCACTTT.

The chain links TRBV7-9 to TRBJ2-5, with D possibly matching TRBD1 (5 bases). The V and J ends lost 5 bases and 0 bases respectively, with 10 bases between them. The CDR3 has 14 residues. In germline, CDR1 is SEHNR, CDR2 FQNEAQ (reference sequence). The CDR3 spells CASSVDSHQETQYF. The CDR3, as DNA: TGTGCCAGCAGCGTCGACAGCCACCAAGAGACCCAGTACTTC.

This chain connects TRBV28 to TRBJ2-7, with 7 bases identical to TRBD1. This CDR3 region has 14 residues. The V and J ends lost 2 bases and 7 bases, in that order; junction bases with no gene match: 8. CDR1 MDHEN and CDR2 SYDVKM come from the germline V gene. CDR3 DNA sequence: TGTGCCAGCAGTTTAGGAAGAGGGGGCCGGGAGCAGTACTTC. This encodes CASSLGRGGREQYF. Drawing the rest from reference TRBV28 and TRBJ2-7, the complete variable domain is DVKVTQSSRYLVKRTGEKVFLECVQDMDHENMFWYRQDPGLGLRLIYFSYDVKMKEKGDIPEGYSVSREKKERFSLILESASTNQTSMYLCASSLGRGGREQYFGPGTRLTVT.

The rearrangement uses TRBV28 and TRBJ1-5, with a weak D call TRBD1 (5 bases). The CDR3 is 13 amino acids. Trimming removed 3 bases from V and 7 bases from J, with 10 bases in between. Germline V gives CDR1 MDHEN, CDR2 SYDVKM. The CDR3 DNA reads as TGTGCCAGCAGTTTTGAGGGGAGGCAGCCCCAGCATTTT. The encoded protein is CASSFEGRQPQHF.